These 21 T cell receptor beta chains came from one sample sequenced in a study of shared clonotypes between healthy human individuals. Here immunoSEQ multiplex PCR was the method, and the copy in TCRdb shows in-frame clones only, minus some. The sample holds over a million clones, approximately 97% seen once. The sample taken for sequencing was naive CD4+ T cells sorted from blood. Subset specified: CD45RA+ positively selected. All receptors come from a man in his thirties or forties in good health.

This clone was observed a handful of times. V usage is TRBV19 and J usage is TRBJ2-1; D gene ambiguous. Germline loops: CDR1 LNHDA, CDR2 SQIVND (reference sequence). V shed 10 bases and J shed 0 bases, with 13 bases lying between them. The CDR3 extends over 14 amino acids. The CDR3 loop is CATARPGSYNEQFF. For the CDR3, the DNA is TGTGCCACCGCTCGGCCGGGCTCCTACAATGAGCAGTTCTTC.

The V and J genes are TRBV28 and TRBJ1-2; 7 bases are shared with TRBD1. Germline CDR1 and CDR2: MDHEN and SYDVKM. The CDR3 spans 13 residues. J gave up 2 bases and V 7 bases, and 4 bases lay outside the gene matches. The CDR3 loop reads CASTGGLNYGYTF. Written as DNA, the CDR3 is TGTGCCAGCACAGGGGGGCTAAACTATGGCTACACCTTC.

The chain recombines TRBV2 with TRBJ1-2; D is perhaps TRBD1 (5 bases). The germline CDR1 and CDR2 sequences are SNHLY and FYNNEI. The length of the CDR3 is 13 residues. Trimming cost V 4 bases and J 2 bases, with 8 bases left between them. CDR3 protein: CASSVRGNYGYTF. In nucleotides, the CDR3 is TGTGCCAGCAGTGTGAGGGGAAACTATGGCTACACCTTC.

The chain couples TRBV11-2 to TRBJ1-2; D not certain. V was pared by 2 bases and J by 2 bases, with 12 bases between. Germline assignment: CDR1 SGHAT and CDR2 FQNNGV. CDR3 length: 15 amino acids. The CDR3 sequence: CASSLSGRMNYGYTF. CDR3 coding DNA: TGTGCCAGCAGCTTATCGGGCCGTATGAACTATGGCTACACCTTC.

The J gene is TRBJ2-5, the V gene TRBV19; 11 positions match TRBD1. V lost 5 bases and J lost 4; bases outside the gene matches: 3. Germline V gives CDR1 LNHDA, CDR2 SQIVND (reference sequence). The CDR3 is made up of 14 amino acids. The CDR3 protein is CASSADRGRETQYF. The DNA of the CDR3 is TGTGCCAGTAGTGCGGACAGGGGGCGAGAGACCCAGTACTTC.

CDR3 DNA sequence: TGTGCCAGCAGTTCCGGGGGGGGATGGAGGAGCAATCAGCCCCAGCATTTT. It encodes CASSSGGGWRSNQPQHF. The J gene is TRBJ1-5, the V gene TRBV27; maybe TRBD1 (5 bases). The CDR3 sequence is 17 residues long. Germline V gene data show CDR1 as MNHEY and CDR2 as SMNVEV (reference sequence). V shed 4 bases and J shed 1 base, with 17 bases lying between them.

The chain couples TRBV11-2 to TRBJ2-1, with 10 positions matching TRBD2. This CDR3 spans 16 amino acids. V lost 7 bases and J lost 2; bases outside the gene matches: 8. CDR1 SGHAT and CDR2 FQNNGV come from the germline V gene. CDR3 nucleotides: TGTGCCAGCACTAGCGGGAGTGTTTCGACCTACAATGAGCAGTTCTTC. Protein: CASTSGSVSTYNEQFF.

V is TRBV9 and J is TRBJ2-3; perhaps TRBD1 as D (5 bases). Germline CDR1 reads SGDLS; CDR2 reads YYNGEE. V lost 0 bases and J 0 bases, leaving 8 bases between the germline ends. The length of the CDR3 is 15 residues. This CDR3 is CASSVEGFSTDTQYF. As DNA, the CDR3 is TGTGCCAGCAGCGTAGAGGGGTTCAGCACAGATACGCAGTATTTT. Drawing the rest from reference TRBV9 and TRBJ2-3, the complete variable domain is DSGVTQTPKHLITATGQRVTLRCSPRSGDLSVYWYQQSLDQGLQFLIQYYNGEERAKGNILERFSAQQFPDLHSELNLSSLELGDSALYFCASSVEGFSTDTQYFGPGTRLTVL.

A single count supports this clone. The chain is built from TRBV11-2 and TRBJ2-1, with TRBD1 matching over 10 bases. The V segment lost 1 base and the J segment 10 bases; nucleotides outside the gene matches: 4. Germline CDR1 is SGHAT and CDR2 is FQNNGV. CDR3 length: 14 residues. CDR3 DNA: TGTGCCAGCAGCTTAGGGACAGGGGGAATGGAGCAGTTCTTC. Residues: CASSLGTGGMEQFF.

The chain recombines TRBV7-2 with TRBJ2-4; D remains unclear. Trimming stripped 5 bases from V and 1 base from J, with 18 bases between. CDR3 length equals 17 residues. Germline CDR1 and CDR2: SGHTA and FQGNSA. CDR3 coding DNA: TGTGCCAGCAGCCCGGCCGGTTTGAGTGCGGCCAAAAACATTCAGTACTTC. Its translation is CASSPAGLSAAKNIQYF.

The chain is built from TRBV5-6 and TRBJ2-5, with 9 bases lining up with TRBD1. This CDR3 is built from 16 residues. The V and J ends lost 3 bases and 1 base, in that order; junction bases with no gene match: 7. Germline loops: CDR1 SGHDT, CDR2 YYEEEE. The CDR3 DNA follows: TGTGCCAGCAGCTCGGGGACAGGGAGGGGCCAAGAGACCCAGTACTTC. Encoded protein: CASSSGTGRGQETQYF.

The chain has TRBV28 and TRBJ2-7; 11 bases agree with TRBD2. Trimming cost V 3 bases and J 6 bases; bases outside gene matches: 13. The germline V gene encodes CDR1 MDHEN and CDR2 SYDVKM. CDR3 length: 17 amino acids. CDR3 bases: TGTGCCAGCAGTTTTCCGGGACTAGCGGTTTCCTCCCGCGAGCAGTACTTC. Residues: CASSFPGLAVSSREQYF.

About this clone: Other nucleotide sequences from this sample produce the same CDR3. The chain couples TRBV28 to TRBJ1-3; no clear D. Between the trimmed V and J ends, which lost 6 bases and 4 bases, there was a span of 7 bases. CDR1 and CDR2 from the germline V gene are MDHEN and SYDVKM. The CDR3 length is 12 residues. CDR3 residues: CASSLLGNTIYF. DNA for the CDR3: TGTGCCAGCAGCCTCCTCGGAAACACCATATATTTT.

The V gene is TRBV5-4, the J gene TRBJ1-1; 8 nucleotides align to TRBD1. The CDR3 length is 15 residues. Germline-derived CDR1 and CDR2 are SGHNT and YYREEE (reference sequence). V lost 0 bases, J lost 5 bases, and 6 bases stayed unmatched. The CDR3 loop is CASSLGGRGQTEAFF. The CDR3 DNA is TGTGCCAGCAGCTTGGGTGGCAGGGGGCAGACTGAAGCTTTCTTT.

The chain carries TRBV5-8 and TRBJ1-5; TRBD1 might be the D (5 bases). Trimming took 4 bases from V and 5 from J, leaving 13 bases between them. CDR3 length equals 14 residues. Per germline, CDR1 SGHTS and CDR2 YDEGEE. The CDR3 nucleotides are TGTGCCAGCAGCGAGGGGACCGAGTATCAGCCCCAGCATTTT. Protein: CASSEGTEYQPQHF.

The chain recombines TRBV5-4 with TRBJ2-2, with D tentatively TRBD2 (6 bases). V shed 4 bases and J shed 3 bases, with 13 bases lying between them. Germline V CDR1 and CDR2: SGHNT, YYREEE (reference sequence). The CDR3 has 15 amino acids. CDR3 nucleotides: TGTGCCAGCAGCCCACGTCGGGAGTACACCGGGGAGCTGTTTTTT. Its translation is CASSPRREYTGELFF.

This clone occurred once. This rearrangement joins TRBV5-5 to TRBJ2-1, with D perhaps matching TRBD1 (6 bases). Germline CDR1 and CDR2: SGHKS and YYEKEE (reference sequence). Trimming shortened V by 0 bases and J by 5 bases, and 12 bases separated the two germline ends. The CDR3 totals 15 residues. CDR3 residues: CASSLAVGGNNEQFF. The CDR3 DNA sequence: TGTGCCAGCAGCTTGGCGGTAGGGGGTAACAATGAGCAGTTCTTC.

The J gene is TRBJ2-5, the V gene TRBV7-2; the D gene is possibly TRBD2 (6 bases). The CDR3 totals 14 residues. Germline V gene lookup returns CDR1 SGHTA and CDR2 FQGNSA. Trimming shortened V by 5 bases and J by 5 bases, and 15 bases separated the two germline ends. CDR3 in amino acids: CASSPAGGPETQYF. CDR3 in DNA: TGTGCCAGCAGCCCCGCCGGGGGTCCGGAGACCCAGTACTTC.

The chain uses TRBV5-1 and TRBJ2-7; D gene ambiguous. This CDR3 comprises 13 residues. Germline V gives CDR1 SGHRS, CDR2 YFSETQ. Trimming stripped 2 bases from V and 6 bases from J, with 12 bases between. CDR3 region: CASSLTPDAEQYF. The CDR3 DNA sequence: TGCGCCAGCAGCTTAACCCCGGACGCCGAGCAGTACTTC.

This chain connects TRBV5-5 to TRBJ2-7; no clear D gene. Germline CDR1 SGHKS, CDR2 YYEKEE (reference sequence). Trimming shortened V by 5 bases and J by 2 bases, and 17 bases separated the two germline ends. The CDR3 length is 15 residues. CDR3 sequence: CASRSTPRSPYEQYF. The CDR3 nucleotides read TGTGCCAGCAGATCGACCCCGAGGTCGCCCTACGAGCAGTACTTC.

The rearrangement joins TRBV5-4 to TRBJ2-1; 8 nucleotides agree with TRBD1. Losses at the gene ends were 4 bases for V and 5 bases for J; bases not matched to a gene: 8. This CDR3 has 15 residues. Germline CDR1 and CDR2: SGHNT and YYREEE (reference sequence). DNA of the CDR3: TGTGCCAGCAGCAGCCGACAGGGGACTGACAATGAGCAGTTCTTC. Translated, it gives CASSSRQGTDNEQFF.